This TCR beta chain was sequenced for a study of shared clonotypes between healthy human individuals. The CDR3 is 13 amino acids. V was shortened by 2 bases and J by 2 bases, with 5 bases between the two germline ends. Germline V CDR1 and CDR2: SGHTA, FQGNSA. CD45RO-negative CD8 cells positively selected for CCR7 made up the naive population, which excluded terminally differentiated effector memory CD45RA+ cells. The test was conducted at deep level. Repertoires were generated with immunoSEQ multiplex PCR, while TCRdb's copy carries only in-frame clones and drops some. The repertoire holds some 740,000 clones, more than 85% seen once, with approximately 25% in the top ten.

The chain uses TRBV7-2 and TRBJ2-3, with D unresolved. The sequenced material came from naive CD8+ T cells sorted from blood. The TCR sequence derives from a man aged 25-45 years in good health. The CDR3 nucleotides are TGTGCCAGCAGCTTAAGGCCCACAGATACGCAGTATTTT. Amino acids: CASSLRPTDTQYF. Full variable domain (missing parts from reference TRBV7-2 and TRBJ2-3): GAGVSQSPSNKVTEKGKDVELRCDPISGHTALYWYRQSLGQGLEFLIYFQGNSAPDKSGLPSDRFSAERTGGSVSTLTIQRTQQEDSAVYLCASSLRPTDTQYFGPGTRLTVL.